This T cell receptor beta chain was recovered during a study of Graves' ophthalmopathy and Graves' hyperthyroidism (dated by TCRdb to the late 2010s). As for the study more broadly: Peripheral blood was collected at initial diagnosis, prior to any treatment. TCR beta repertoire signatures were used to distinguish Graves' ophthalmopathy from Graves' hyperthyroidism and to predict progression to ophthalmopathy. In total, 135 blood samples were TCR-sequenced: around 42 ophthalmopathy, some 80 hyperthyroidism and about 17 hyperthyroidism-to-ophthalmopathy patients. To explore V-J signatures that separate ophthalmopathy from hyperthyroidism, a discovery set of about 98 patients was enrolled, consisting of 43 with ophthalmopathy and 55 to 65 with stable hyperthyroidism. For independent validation, a separate cohort was made up of roughly 19 hyperthyroidism patients plus 17 patients who later progressed from hyperthyroidism to ophthalmopathy. In more than 5 hyperthyroidism patients, the T-cell repertoire of thyroid tissue was compared with the T-cell repertoire of blood. Following sample collection, hyperthyroidism patients were given methimazole at a starting dose of 30 mg daily, and ophthalmopathy patients were given high-dose intravenous methylprednisolone.

Broader findings and caveats from the paper: In cross-validation, the 13-signature model distinguished ophthalmopathy from stable hyperthyroidism with about 89% sensitivity and approximately 81% specificity, while in the test set the corresponding values were about 80% and 75%. In validation, the model predicted ophthalmopathy progression with 55% to 71% sensitivity and about 77% specificity; more than ten predicted patients were CT-confirmed with GO in a median of around 6.5 months. Most of the expanded thyroid clonotypes with a frequency above 0.001 were also detected in blood, and it was suggested that the thyroid immune response may be reflected by blood repertoires. Sample size was not predetermined statistically, and investigators were not blinded to group allocation.

Ophthalmopathy patients were characterized by moderately to severely active disease, a Clinical Activity Score of at least 3, a NOSPECS grade of at least 4, and a disease duration under 3 months. Anyone with other autoimmune diseases, uncontrolled infections, pregnancy or lactation was excluded from the study. Clinical symptoms, serum thyroxine, TRAb, thyroid ultrasound and orbital computed tomography were used for diagnosis. Ficoll-Paque density gradient centrifugation was used to isolate PBMCs from under 11 ml of fresh peripheral blood. Total RNA was extracted using Trizol reagent, and RNA quality was checked on an Agilent 2100 Bioanalyzer. The germline V gene specifies SGHTA as CDR1 and FQGNSA as CDR2. Including the terminal cysteine and phenylalanine, the CDR3 comprises 12 residues. Only the CDR3 DNA is retained, 36 bases long and in frame from the first base. For repertoire sequencing, the TCR beta CDR3 regions were amplified from RNA transcripts. The first round of RT-PCR was done with HTBI primers and the Qiagen OneStep RT-PCR kit, and was followed by a second round of multiplex PCR, then size selection and purification. Libraries were sequenced paired-end with 100 bp reads on an Illumina HiSeq2000. In the original analysis: SOAPnuke was used to process the reads, throwing out any read that had adapters, had uncalled bases, had a mean Phred below 15, or lacked an exact constant-primer or identifier match. High-quality paired reads were merged with COPE v1.2.5. Clonotypes were defined as unique nucleotide sequences and were aligned to IMGT TRB V, D and J references using MiTCR v1.1. The analysis was limited to V-J combinations with a frequency above 0.0001, which together covered 99.2% of repertoires. For each V-J combination, a TCR clonal expansion and chaos score was defined as the ratio of F50 clonal expansion to chaos observed in the TCRdist matrix. Features were reduced by Welch's t-statistics and random forest to 10 to 15 V-J combinations, which fed a naive Bayes classifier. The Morisita-Horn index was used to measure how similar the thyroid and blood repertoires were. TCRdb's own reprocessing of the public reads used fastp at Q25 and MiXCR and kept productive beta chains. Every distinct CDR3 protein forms one entry, paired with its most common genes and DNA. These V and J calls originate from TCRdb's pipeline instead of the authors' own analysis. Within this sample are tens of thousands of distinct CDR3 sequences, with 45% to 55% of them counted one time only. The ten top clones hold around 4.5% of the sample.

As concerns this clonotype: This clone's antigen is unknown. A much larger clonotype is one base distant, so this may be a read error.

The chain links TRBV7-2 with TRBJ2-2; TRBD2 could be the D gene, as 5 bases match. The sequence was obtained from an adult woman with Graves' ophthalmopathy. Specimen: peripheral blood. DNA sequence: TGTGCCAGCAGGCCATACACCGGGGAGCCGTTTTTT. This gives the protein CASRPYTGEPFF.